This T cell receptor (beta chain) was sequenced in a study of T cell responses to AZD1222 COVID-19 vaccine. Study-wide context: Pooling was applied to second doses at about 4 or about 12 weeks.

Assay: immunoSEQ multiplex PCR; the TCRdb copy retains only in-frame clones and omits some. Seen here are about 140,000 clones, approximately 90% observed once, and the top ten hold around 3.7%. About this clone: Its antigen is unidentified.

General study points: Among vaccine-associated CD4 TCRs, coverage spanned spike, with dominance at 160-218 and 743-854. The donor group comprised mostly white British people and more females; the analysis possibly underestimated clonal diversity. Only five or six AZD1222 recipients were seropositive at baseline.

Germline CDR1 and CDR2: MNHEY and SMNVEV (reference sequence). CDR3 length: 11 residues. With 7 bases removed from V and 8 bases from J, the gap between germline ends came to 9 bases. The specimen comprised peripheral blood, sampled on day 0 of AZD1222 vaccination. The chain uses TRBV27 and TRBJ2-1, with D perhaps matching TRBD1 (5 bases). The clonotype originates from an adult in good health. CDR3 protein: CASTLGHEQFF. The CDR3 DNA sequence: TGTGCCAGCACTTTGGGGCATGAGCAGTTCTTC.